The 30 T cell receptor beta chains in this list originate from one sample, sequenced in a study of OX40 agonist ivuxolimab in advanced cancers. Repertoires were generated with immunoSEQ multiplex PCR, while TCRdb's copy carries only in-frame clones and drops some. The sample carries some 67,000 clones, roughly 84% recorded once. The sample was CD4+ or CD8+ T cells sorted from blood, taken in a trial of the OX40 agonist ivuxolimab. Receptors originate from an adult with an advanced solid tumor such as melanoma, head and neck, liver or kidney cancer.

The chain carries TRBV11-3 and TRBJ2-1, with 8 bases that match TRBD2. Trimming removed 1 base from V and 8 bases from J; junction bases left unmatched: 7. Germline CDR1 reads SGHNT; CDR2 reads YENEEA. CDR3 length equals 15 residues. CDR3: CASSLGTSLIDEQFF. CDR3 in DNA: TGTGCCAGCAGCTTAGGGACTAGCCTAATCGATGAGCAGTTCTTC. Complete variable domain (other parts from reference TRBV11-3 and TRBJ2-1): EAGVVQSPRYKIIEKKQPVAFWCNPISGHNTLYWYLQNLGQGPELLIRYENEEAVDDSQLPKDRFSAERLKGVDSTLKIQPAELGDSAVYLCASSLGTSLIDEQFFGPGTRLTVL.

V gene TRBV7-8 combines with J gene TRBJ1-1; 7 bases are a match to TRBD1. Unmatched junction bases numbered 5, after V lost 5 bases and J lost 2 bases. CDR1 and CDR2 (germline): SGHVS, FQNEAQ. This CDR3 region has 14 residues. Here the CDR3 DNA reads TGTGCCAGCAGCCCTGGACAGGTTAACACTGAAGCTTTCTTT. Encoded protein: CASSPGQVNTEAFF.

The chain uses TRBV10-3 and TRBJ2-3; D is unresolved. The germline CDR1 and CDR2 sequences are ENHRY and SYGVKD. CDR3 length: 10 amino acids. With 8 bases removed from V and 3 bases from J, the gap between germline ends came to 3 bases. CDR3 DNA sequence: TGTGCCATCGGGACAGATACGCAGTATTTT. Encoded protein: CAIGTDTQYF.

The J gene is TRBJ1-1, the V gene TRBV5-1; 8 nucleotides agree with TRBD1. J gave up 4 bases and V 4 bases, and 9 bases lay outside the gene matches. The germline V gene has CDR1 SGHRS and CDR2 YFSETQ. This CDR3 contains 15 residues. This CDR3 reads CASSNPTGAFTEAFF. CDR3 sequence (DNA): TGCGCCAGCAGCAACCCGACAGGGGCCTTCACTGAAGCTTTCTTT.

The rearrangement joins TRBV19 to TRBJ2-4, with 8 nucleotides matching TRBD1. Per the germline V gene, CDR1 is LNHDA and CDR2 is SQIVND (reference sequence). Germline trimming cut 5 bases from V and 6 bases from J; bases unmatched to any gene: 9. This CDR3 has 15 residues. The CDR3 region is CASSPSGTGVNIQYF. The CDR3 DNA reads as TGTGCCAGTAGTCCCTCCGGGACAGGAGTAAACATTCAGTACTTC.

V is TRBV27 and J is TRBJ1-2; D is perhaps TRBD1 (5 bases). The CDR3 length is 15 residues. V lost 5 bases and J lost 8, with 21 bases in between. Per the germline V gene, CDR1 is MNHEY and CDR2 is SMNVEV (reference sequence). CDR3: CASSTFPRDPRGYTF. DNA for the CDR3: TGTGCCAGCAGTACTTTCCCCCGGGACCCAAGGGGCTACACCTTC.

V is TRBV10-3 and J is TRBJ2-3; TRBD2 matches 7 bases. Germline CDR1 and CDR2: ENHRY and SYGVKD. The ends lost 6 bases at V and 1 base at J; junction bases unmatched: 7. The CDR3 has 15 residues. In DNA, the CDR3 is TGTGCCATCAGCAGGACCCGGGGGGGCACAGATACGCAGTATTTT. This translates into CAISRTRGGTDTQYF.

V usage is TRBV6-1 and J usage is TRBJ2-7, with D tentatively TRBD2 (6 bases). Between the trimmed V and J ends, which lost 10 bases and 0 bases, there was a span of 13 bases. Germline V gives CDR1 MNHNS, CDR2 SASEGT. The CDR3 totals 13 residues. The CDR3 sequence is CATQDYYSYEQYF. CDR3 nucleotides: TGTGCCACTCAGGACTACTACTCCTACGAGCAGTACTTC.

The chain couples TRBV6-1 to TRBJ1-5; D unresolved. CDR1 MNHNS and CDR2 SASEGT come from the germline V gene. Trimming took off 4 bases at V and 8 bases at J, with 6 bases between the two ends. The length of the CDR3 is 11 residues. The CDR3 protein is CASSGREPQHF. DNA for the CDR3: TGTGCCAGCAGTGGACGGGAGCCCCAGCATTTT.

For the CDR3, the DNA is TGTGCCAGCACCTGGTCTAGCGAAGACAGGCAGTACTTC. Protein sequence: CASTWSSEDRQYF. The chain carries TRBV5-6 and TRBJ2-7; TRBD2 might be the D (6 bases). V dropped 6 bases and J dropped 9 bases, with 19 bases sitting between them. The CDR3 is made up of 13 amino acids. Germline V gene lookup returns CDR1 SGHDT and CDR2 YYEEEE.

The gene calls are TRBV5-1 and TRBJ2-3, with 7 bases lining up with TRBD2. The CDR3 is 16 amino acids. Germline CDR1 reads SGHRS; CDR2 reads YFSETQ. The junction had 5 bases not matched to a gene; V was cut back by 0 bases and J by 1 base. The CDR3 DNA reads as TGCGCCAGCAGCTTGGAGGCTAGCGGCCGCACAGATACGCAGTATTTT. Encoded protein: CASSLEASGRTDTQYF.

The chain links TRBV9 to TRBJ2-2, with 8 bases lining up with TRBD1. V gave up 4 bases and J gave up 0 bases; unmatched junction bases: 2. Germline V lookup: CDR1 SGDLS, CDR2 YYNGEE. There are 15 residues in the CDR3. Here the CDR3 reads CASSPGQANTGELFF. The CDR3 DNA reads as TGTGCCAGCAGCCCGGGACAGGCGAACACCGGGGAGCTGTTTTTT.

DNA for the CDR3: TGTGCCAGCTCACCACTGGACGGGAGAGGTGTGAGGGGGGAGACCCAGTACTTC. Its protein is CASSPLDGRGVRGETQYF. The rearrangement uses TRBV18 and TRBJ2-5; either TRBD1 or TRBD2 may fit D (6 bases each). Germline lookup yields CDR1 KGHSH and CDR2 LQKENI. The CDR3 has 18 residues. The V end was cut by 1 base, the J end by 5 bases, with 23 bases between. Variable domain in full (rest from reference TRBV18 and TRBJ2-5): NAGVMQNPRHLVRRRGQEARLRCSPMKGHSHVYWYRQLPEEGLKFMVYLQKENIIDESGMPKERFSAEFPKEGPSILRIQQVVRGDSAAYFCASSPLDGRGVRGETQYFGPGTRLLVL.

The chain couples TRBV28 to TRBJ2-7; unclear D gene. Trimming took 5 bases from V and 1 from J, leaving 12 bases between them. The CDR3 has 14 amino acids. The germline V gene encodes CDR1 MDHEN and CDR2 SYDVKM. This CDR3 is CASSPRLLSYEQYF. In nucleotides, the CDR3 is TGTGCCAGCAGTCCCAGACTGCTTTCCTACGAGCAGTACTTC.

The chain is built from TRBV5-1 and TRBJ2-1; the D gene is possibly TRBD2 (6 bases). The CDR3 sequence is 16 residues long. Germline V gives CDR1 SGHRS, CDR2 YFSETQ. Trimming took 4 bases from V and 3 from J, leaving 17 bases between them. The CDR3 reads CASSPADGRSYNEQFF. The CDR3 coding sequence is TGCGCCAGCAGCCCCGCTGACGGGAGAAGCTACAATGAGCAGTTCTTC.

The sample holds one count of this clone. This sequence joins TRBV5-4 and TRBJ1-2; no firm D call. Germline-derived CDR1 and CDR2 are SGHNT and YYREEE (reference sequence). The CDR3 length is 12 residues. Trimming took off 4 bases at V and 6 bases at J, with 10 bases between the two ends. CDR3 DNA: TGTGCCAGCAGCCCAGAGGGAGATGGCTACACCTTC. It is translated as CASSPEGDGYTF.

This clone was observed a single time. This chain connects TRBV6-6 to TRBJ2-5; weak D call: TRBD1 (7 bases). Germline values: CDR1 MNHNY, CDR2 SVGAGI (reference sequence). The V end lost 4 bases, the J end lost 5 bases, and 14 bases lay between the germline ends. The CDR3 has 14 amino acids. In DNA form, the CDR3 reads TGTGCCAGCAGTTTTTACAGGGGAGGCGAGACCCAGTACTTC. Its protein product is CASSFYRGGETQYF.

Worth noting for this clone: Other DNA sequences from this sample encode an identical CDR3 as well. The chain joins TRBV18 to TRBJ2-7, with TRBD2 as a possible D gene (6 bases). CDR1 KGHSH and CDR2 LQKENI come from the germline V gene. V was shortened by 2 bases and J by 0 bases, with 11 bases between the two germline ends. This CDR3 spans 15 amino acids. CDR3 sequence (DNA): TGTGCCAGCTCACCAAGGACCGGGAGCTCCTACGAGCAGTACTTC. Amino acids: CASSPRTGSSYEQYF.

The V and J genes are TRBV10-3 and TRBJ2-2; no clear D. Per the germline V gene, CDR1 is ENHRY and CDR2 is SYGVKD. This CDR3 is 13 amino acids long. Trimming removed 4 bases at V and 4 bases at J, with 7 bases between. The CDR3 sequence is CAISGVATGELFF. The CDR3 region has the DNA TGTGCCATCAGTGGGGTGGCCACCGGGGAGCTGTTTTTT.

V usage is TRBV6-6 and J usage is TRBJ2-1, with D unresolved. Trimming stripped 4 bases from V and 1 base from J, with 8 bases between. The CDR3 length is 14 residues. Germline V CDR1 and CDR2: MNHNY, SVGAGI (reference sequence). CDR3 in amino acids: CASSLEGSYNEQFF. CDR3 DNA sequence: TGTGCCAGCAGTTTGGAAGGATCCTACAATGAGCAGTTCTTC.

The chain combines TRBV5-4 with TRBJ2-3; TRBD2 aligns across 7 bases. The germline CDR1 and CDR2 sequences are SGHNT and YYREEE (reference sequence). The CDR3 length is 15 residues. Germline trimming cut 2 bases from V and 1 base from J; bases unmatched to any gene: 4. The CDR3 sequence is CASSLAGPRTDTQYF. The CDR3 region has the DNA TGTGCCAGCAGCTTAGCGGGACCCCGCACAGATACGCAGTATTTT.

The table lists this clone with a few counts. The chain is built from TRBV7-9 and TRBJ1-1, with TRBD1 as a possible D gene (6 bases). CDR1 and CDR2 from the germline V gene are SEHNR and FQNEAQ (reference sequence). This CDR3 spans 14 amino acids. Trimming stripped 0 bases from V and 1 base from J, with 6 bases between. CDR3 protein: CASSLAGGNTEAFF. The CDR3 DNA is TGTGCCAGCAGCTTAGCAGGGGGGAACACTGAAGCTTTCTTT.

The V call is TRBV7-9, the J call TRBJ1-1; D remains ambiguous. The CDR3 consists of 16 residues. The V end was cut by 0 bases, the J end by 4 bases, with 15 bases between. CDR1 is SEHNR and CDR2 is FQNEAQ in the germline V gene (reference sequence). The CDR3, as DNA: TGTGCCAGCAGCTTAGCGCTCACTTTTAGGCCCACTGAAGCTTTCTTT. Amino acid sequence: CASSLALTFRPTEAFF.

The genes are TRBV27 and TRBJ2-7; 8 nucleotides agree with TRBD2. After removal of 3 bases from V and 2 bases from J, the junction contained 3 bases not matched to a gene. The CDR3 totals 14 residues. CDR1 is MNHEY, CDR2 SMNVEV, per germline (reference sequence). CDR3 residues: CASSFREGPYEQYF. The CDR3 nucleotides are TGTGCCAGCAGTTTCCGGGAGGGACCCTACGAGCAGTACTTC.

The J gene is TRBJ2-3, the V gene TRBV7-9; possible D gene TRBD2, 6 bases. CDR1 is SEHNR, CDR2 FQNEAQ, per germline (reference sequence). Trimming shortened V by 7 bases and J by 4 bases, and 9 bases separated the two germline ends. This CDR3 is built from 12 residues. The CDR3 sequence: CASTTGADTQYF. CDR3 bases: TGTGCCAGCACCACGGGGGCAGATACGCAGTATTTT.

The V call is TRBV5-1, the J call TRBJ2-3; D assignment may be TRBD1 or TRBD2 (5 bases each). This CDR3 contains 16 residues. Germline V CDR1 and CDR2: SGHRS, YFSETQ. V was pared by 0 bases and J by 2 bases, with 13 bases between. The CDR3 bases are TGCGCCAGCAGCTTGGAGGGGAGAGACAACACAGATACGCAGTATTTT. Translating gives CASSLEGRDNTDTQYF.

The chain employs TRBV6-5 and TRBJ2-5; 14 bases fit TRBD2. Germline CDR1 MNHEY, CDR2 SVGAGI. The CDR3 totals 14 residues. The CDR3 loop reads CACRTSGRLETQYF. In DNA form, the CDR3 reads TGTGCTTGCCGGACTAGCGGGAGGTTGGAGACCCAGTACTTC.

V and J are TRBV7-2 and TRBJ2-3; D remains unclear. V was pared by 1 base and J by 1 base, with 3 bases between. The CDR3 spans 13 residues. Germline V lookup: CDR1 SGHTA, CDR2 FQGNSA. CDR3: CASSLGGTDTQYF. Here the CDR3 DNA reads TGTGCCAGCAGCTTAGGCGGCACAGATACGCAGTATTTT.

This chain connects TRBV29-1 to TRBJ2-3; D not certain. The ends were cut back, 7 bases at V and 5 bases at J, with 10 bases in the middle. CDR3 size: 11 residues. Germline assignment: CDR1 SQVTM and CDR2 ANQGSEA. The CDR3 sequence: CSALRGDTQYF. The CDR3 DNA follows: TGCAGCGCGTTGAGAGGAGATACGCAGTATTTT.

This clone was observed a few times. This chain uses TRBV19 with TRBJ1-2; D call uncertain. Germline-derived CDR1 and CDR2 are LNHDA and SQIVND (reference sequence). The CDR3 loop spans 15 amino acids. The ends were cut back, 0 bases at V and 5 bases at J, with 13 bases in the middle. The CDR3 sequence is CASSIDHARPYGYTF. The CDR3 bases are TGTGCCAGTAGTATAGATCACGCCAGACCTTATGGCTACACCTTC.